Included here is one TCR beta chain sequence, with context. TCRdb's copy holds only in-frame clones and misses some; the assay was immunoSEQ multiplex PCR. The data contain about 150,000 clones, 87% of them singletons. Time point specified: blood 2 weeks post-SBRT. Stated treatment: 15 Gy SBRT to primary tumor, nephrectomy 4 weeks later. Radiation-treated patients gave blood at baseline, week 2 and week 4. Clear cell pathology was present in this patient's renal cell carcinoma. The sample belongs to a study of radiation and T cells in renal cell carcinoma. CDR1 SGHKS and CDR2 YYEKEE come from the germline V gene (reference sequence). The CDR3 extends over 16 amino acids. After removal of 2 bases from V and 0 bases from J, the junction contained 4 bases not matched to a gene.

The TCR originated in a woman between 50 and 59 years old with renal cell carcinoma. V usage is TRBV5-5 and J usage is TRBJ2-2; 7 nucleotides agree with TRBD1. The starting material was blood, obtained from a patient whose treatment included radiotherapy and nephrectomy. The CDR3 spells CASSFSTGANTGELFF. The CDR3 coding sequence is TGTGCCAGCAGCTTCTCCACAGGGGCGAACACCGGGGAGCTGTTTTTT.